One and the same sample provided the 2 T cell receptor beta chains below, sequenced in a study of cytomegalovirus exposure and HLA in healthy donors. The PCR ran on 60 Vbeta and 13 Jbeta primers. The data were produced by immunoSEQ multiplex PCR, yet TCRdb's version contains in-frame clones alone and is incomplete. The sample shows 100,000 to 150,000 clones, under 85% of them seen only once. Sequencing was performed on PBMCs. These receptors were collected from a woman aged 40 to 50 in good health and CMV-seropositive.

This sequence joins TRBV9 and TRBJ2-3; perhaps TRBD2 as D (5 bases). V lost 10 bases to trimming and J lost 2 bases, with 23 bases between them. The CDR3 has 16 amino acids. Looked up from germline, CDR1 is SGDLS and CDR2 is YYNGEE. CDR3 loop: CAVGGKGQSDTDTQYF. The CDR3 nucleotides read TGTGCCGTAGGAGGAAAGGGCCAATCCGACACAGATACGCAGTATTTT.

This clone was found a few times. This chain uses TRBV5-4 with TRBJ2-2, with a weak D call TRBD2 (6 bases). The CDR3 contains 17 residues. Germline CDR1 and CDR2: SGHNT and YYREEE (reference sequence). V was trimmed by 4 bases and J by 4 bases, leaving 20 bases between them. The CDR3 sequence: CASSKPGGARGTGELFF. The CDR3 coding sequence is TGTGCCAGCAGCAAGCCCGGGGGAGCGAGGGGCACCGGGGAGCTGTTTTTT.